Following are 22 T cell receptor beta chains from one sample sequenced in a study of beta chain features in type 1 diabetes (dated by TCRdb to the late 2010s). Library preparation employed the immunoSEQ multiplex PCR assay. The entire isolated RNA was reverse transcribed using the High Capacity cDNA Reverse Transcription Kit, and thus expressed TCRB transcripts were sequenced. Entries here come from immuneACCESS through TCRdb and include only in-frame sequences with V and J called. Some clones fail to appear in such tables; in the studies checked, an unresolved V gene covers under half of the shortfall, and the cause of the remainder is unknown. The sample profile shows roughly 150,000 clones; approximately 8.7% of them were found once. The ten biggest clones cover under 0.85% of the sample. These TCRs are of unknown antigen specificity. Broader findings and caveats from the paper: In all four CD4+ subsets, TCRB CDR3 length was moderately but significantly shorter in type 1 diabetes patients.

Sample: central memory CD4+ T cells from blood. The receptor set was obtained from a woman in her 30s with type 1 diabetes.

This chain joins TRBV11-1 and TRBJ2-3; weak D call: TRBD1 (5 bases). The CDR3 has 14 amino acids. Germline CDR1 SGHAT, CDR2 FQDESV (reference sequence). V dropped 2 bases and J dropped 4 bases, with 10 bases sitting between them. For the CDR3, the DNA is TGTGCCAGCAGCTTACAGGGCTCCGCAGATACGCAGTATTTT. It yields the protein CASSLQGSADTQYF.

A few counts support this clone. The rearrangement joins TRBV5-1 to TRBJ1-5; 7 bases align to TRBD1. The CDR3 has 16 amino acids. Looked up from germline, CDR1 is SGHRS and CDR2 is YFSETQ. The V segment lost 0 bases and the J segment 1 base; nucleotides outside the gene matches: 4. CDR3 sequence (DNA): TGCGCCAGCAGCTTGGGGGGACAGATAAGCAATCAGCCCCAGCATTTT. This gives the protein CASSLGGQISNQPQHF.

The chain carries TRBV7-9 and TRBJ2-1, with TRBD2 matching over 9 bases. There are 17 residues in the CDR3. With V trimmed by 4 bases and J by 2 bases, 9 bases remained unmatched. Germline CDR1 is SEHNR and CDR2 is FQNEAQ (reference sequence). The CDR3 bases are TGTGCCAGCAGCTCCGGTGGCGGGAGGGCCCCCTACAATGAGCAGTTCTTC. Its protein product is CASSSGGGRAPYNEQFF. Drawing the rest from reference TRBV7-9 and TRBJ2-1, the complete variable domain is DTGVSQNPRHKITKRGQNVTFRCDPISEHNRLYWYRQTLGQGPEFLTYFQNEAQLEKSRLLSDRFSAERPKGSFSTLEIQRTEQGDSAMYLCASSSGGGRAPYNEQFFGPGTRLTVL.

The V gene is TRBV29-1, the J gene TRBJ2-3, with a tentative D call TRBD1 (6 bases). Per the germline V gene, CDR1 is SQVTM and CDR2 is ANQGSEA. Trimming cost V 4 bases and J 5 bases, with 19 bases left between them. The CDR3 runs to 15 residues. The CDR3 DNA reads as TGCAGCGTTGTGTTGTGGCAGGGGTTGAGAGATACGCAGTATTTT. The encoded protein is CSVVLWQGLRDTQYF.

This clone was seen a handful of times. The V call is TRBV19, the J call TRBJ1-4, with 9 nucleotides matching TRBD1. Germline V lookup: CDR1 LNHDA, CDR2 SQIVND (reference sequence). V lost 6 bases to trimming and J lost 5 bases; unmatched junction nucleotides: 4. The CDR3 contains 14 residues. The CDR3 DNA is TGTGCCAGTAGGTCGACAGGGGGAAATGAAAAACTGTTTTTT. Amino acids: CASRSTGGNEKLFF. Supplemented by reference TRBV19 and TRBJ1-4, the full variable domain reads DGGITQSPKYLFRKEGQNVTLSCEQNLNHDAMYWYRQDPGQGLRLIYYSQIVNDFQKGDIAEGYSVSREKKESFPLTVTSAQKNPTAFYLCASRSTGGNEKLFFGSGTQLSVL.

The chain has TRBV6-1 and TRBJ1-1; D unresolved. V was cut by 1 base and J by 4 bases, with 10 bases left in between. Germline lookup yields CDR1 MNHNS and CDR2 SASEGT. This CDR3 has 14 residues. The CDR3 spells CASSEENSGTEAFF. CDR3 DNA sequence: TGTGCCAGCAGTGAAGAAAACAGTGGCACTGAAGCTTTCTTT.

The chain recombines TRBV12-5 with TRBJ2-1; D is unresolved. Germline CDR1 is LGHNT and CDR2 is FRNRAP. The CDR3 is 13 amino acids. Trimming cost V 5 bases and J 0 bases, with 5 bases left between them. The CDR3 here is CASGRSSYNEQFF. The CDR3 coding sequence is TGTGCTAGTGGTAGGAGCTCCTACAATGAGCAGTTCTTC.

This clone was seen more than once but under ten times. The CDR3 ends on some other residue instead of the conserved phenylalanine or tryptophan, so this is likely a read error. Because the CDR3's place on the DNA is in doubt, the DNA is left out and the CDR3 is given as listed by TCRdb. This chain uses TRBV5-5 with TRBJ2-3; the D call of TRBD2 is as the table states it, not checked on the DNA. The CDR3 numbers 14 amino acids, ends counted. Germline V gives CDR1 SGHKS, CDR2 YYEKEE (reference sequence). This chain's CDR3 is CASSLEFGSGRTQV.

This clone has a handful of counts. The chain recombines TRBV30 with TRBJ2-7; 8 positions agree with TRBD2. The CDR3 is 14 amino acids. Unmatched junction bases numbered 9, after V lost 2 bases and J lost 6 bases. Germline CDR1 and CDR2: GTSNPN and SVGIG (reference sequence). The CDR3 protein is CAWSPQREYREQYF. CDR3 in DNA: TGTGCCTGGAGTCCCCAGCGGGAGTATCGCGAGCAGTACTTC.

This clone showed up just a few times. This chain uses TRBV30 with TRBJ2-5; maybe TRBD2 (7 bases). This CDR3 has 15 amino acids. The germline CDR1 and CDR2 sequences are GTSNPN and SVGIG (reference sequence). V lost 0 bases and J 5 bases, leaving 16 bases between the germline ends. CDR3 amino acids: CAWSVGGARGETQYF. CDR3 nucleotides: TGTGCCTGGAGTGTAGGGGGGGCCCGCGGGGAGACCCAGTACTTC. Based on the CDR3 plus reference TRBV30 and TRBJ2-5, the full variable domain is SQTIHQWPATLVQPVGSPLSLECTVEGTSNPNLYWYRQAAGRGLQLLFYSVGIGQISSEVPQNLSASRPQDRQFILSSKKLLLSDSGFYLCAWSVGGARGETQYFGPGTRLLVL.

The gene calls are TRBV5-1 and TRBJ2-3; the D gene is possibly TRBD1 (6 bases). CDR1 and CDR2 from the germline V gene are SGHRS and YFSETQ. V was cut by 3 bases and J by 6 bases, with 8 bases left in between. There are 12 residues in the CDR3. Here the CDR3 reads CASSWDIDTQYF. Written as DNA, the CDR3 is TGCGCCAGCAGCTGGGACATTGATACGCAGTATTTT.

This clone was counted between two and nine times. V usage is TRBV7-9 and J usage is TRBJ2-7; 10 nucleotides agree with TRBD1. The V gene end was trimmed by 5 bases and the J gene end by 3 bases; junction bases not matched to a gene: 4. Per germline, CDR1 SEHNR and CDR2 FQNEAQ (reference sequence). CDR3 size: 14 residues. DNA of the CDR3: TGTGCCAGCAGCACCGGGACAGGGGTCTACGAGCAGTACTTC. It encodes CASSTGTGVYEQYF.

This chain joins TRBV2 and TRBJ1-1; D uncertain. With 6 bases removed from V and 2 bases from J, the gap between germline ends came to 13 bases. This CDR3 region has 14 residues. The V gene's germline CDR1 is SNHLY and CDR2 FYNNEI. CDR3 nucleotide sequence: TGTGCCAGCAGCCCCCAATCACTCAACACTGAAGCTTTCTTT. Its translation: CASSPQSLNTEAFF.

This clone occurred a few times. The chain has TRBV7-9 and TRBJ2-1, with unresolved D. Trimming removed 3 bases from V and 8 bases from J, with 5 bases in between. Per the germline V gene, CDR1 is SEHNR and CDR2 is FQNEAQ (reference sequence). CDR3 size: 11 residues. The CDR3 here is CASSFSYEQFF. Written as DNA, the CDR3 is TGTGCCAGCAGCTTTAGCTATGAGCAGTTCTTC.

This chain connects TRBV5-1 to TRBJ2-1; 7 bases are shared with TRBD1. The CDR3 has 14 residues. Per the germline V gene, CDR1 is SGHRS and CDR2 is YFSETQ. The J segment lost 7 bases and the V segment lost 4 bases, leaving 8 bases of the junction unmatched. The CDR3 nucleotides are TGCGCCAGCAGCAGCGACAGGGAAATGAATGAGCAGTTCTTC. It codes for CASSSDREMNEQFF.

This chain uses TRBV30 with TRBJ1-3; 11 bases align to TRBD1. Trimming cost V 3 bases and J 7 bases; bases outside gene matches: 5. Germline V gene data show CDR1 as GTSNPN and CDR2 as SVGIG (reference sequence). This CDR3 has 14 residues. CDR3 residues: CAWRGTGGWNTIYF. The CDR3 DNA follows: TGTGCCTGGAGAGGGACAGGGGGTTGGAACACCATATATTTT. Full variable domain (rest looked up from reference TRBV30 and TRBJ1-3): SQTIHQWPATLVQPVGSPLSLECTVEGTSNPNLYWYRQAAGRGLQLLFYSVGIGQISSEVPQNLSASRPQDRQFILSSKKLLLSDSGFYLCAWRGTGGWNTIYFGEGSWLTVV.

This clone was seen a few times. CDR3 nucleotide sequence: TGTGCCAGCAGCCGGTGGGGGGGGAACGACAATGAGCAGTTCTTC. This encodes CASSRWGGNDNEQFF. J is TRBJ2-1 and V is TRBV5-4; 7 nucleotides agree with TRBD2. The CDR3 has 15 amino acids. Germline-derived CDR1 and CDR2 are SGHNT and YYREEE (reference sequence). Losses at the gene ends were 4 bases for V and 5 bases for J; bases not matched to a gene: 9.

This chain links TRBV14 with TRBJ1-1; D possibly corresponds to TRBD1 (6 bases). The germline CDR1 and CDR2 sequences are SGHDN and FVKESK. The ends were cut back, 2 bases at V and 1 base at J, with 11 bases in the middle. The length of the CDR3 is 15 residues. The CDR3 DNA reads TGTGCCAGCAGCCAACCACAGGGCCGGAACACTGAAGCTTTCTTT. It codes for CASSQPQGRNTEAFF. The entire variable domain, with the rest obtained from reference TRBV14 and TRBJ1-1, is as follows: EAGVTQFPSHSVIEKGQTVTLRCDPISGHDNLYWYRRVMGKEIKFLLHFVKESKQDESGMPNNRFLAERTGGTYSTLKVQPAELEDSGVYFCASSQPQGRNTEAFFGQGTRLTVV.

In this sample, this clone turned up a few times. At one end, the junction sequence differs from germline, possibly due to a read error. The chain employs TRBV18 and TRBJ2-7; 7 bases match TRBD1. Germline loops: CDR1 KGHSH, CDR2 LQKENI. This CDR3 has 15 residues. The CDR3: CASSPNRDRAYGQYF. CDR3 sequence (DNA): TGTGCCAGCTCACCAAACCGGGACAGAGCCTACGGGCAGTACTTC.

The chain employs TRBV5-4 and TRBJ1-1; the D gene is possibly TRBD1 (6 bases). Trimming left V 4 bases short and J 1 base short, with 11 bases between. The germline V gene has CDR1 SGHNT and CDR2 YYREEE (reference sequence). CDR3 length equals 14 residues. The CDR3 region is CASSNRAANTEAFF. In DNA, the CDR3 is TGTGCCAGCAGCAACAGGGCGGCGAACACTGAAGCTTTCTTT.

This clone was found a few times. The chain is built from TRBV18 and TRBJ1-2; the D is unclear. Germline V gene data show CDR1 as KGHSH and CDR2 as LQKENI. V was pared by 2 bases and J by 8 bases, with 12 bases between. CDR3 length: 13 residues. CDR3 nucleotides: TGTGCCAGCTCACCAAGCCGGCGGGAAGGCTACACCTTC. It yields the protein CASSPSRREGYTF.

The J gene is TRBJ2-7, the V gene TRBV5-1; D ambiguous. Germline CDR1 SGHRS, CDR2 YFSETQ. This CDR3 contains 10 residues. V was cut by 4 bases and J by 6 bases, with 5 bases left in between. The CDR3 DNA reads TGCGCCAGCAGCCCCCTCGAGCAGTACTTC. Its protein product is CASSPLEQYF.